These 13 T cell receptor beta chains share one sample of origin, sequenced in a study of cytomegalovirus exposure and HLA in healthy donors. A multiplex PCR was run with 60 Vbeta primers and 13 Jbeta primers. Here immunoSEQ multiplex PCR was the method, and the copy in TCRdb shows in-frame clones only, minus some. The sample lists roughly 120,000 clones; 73% were seen once. Sequencing was performed on PBMCs. The receptors here all came from a woman between 40 and 50 years old in good health and CMV-seronegative.

This chain links TRBV7-2 with TRBJ1-5; no firm D call. V lost 0 bases to trimming and J lost 5 bases, with 8 bases between them. CDR1 is SGHTA and CDR2 is FQGNSA in the germline V gene. CDR3 length equals 14 residues. The CDR3 sequence is CASSLAQTHQPQHF. DNA of the CDR3: TGTGCCAGCAGCTTAGCACAGACGCATCAGCCCCAGCATTTT.

This chain uses TRBV27 with TRBJ2-3, with 8 bases aligning to TRBD2. The germline gives CDR1 MNHEY, CDR2 SMNVEV (reference sequence). This CDR3 has 15 amino acids. V lost 4 bases, J lost 4 bases, and 7 bases stayed unmatched. CDR3 amino acids: CASSSMTGGPDTQYF. CDR3 nucleotides: TGTGCCAGCAGTTCAATGACGGGGGGGCCAGATACGCAGTATTTT.

J is TRBJ1-1 and V is TRBV28; D is possibly TRBD1 (6 bases). With 6 bases removed from V and 7 bases from J, the gap between germline ends came to 15 bases. The germline V gene encodes CDR1 MDHEN and CDR2 SYDVKM. The CDR3 covers 13 residues. The CDR3 nucleotides read TGTGCCAGCAGGACGCCGACAGGACGTGAAGCTTTCTTT. This sequence encodes CASRTPTGREAFF. Full variable domain (rest looked up from reference TRBV28 and TRBJ1-1): DVKVTQSSRYLVKRTGEKVFLECVQDMDHENMFWYRQDPGLGLRLIYFSYDVKMKEKGDIPEGYSVSREKKERFSLILESASTNQTSMYLCASRTPTGREAFFGQGTRLTVV.

This chain joins TRBV27 and TRBJ2-1; a weak D match, TRBD2 (6 bases). CDR1 and CDR2 (germline): MNHEY, SMNVEV (reference sequence). The CDR3 has 16 amino acids. Trimming removed 5 bases at V and 6 bases at J, with 20 bases between. The CDR3 DNA is TGTGCCAGCAGTCTGCGGGATCTCAGGGTCGCCAATGAGCAGTTCTTC. It encodes CASSLRDLRVANEQFF.

This clone was detected a few times. V gene TRBV6-1 combines with J gene TRBJ1-5, with a tentative D call TRBD1 (5 bases). Trimming took 4 bases from V and 6 from J, leaving 10 bases between them. This CDR3 region has 13 residues. Germline lookup yields CDR1 MNHNS and CDR2 SASEGT. In DNA form, the CDR3 reads TGTGCCAGCAGTGTGGGGGGAACTCAGCCCCAGCATTTT. It translates to CASSVGGTQPQHF.

This clone was counted between two and nine times. The chain recombines TRBV6-6 with TRBJ1-1; D may be TRBD1 (6 bases). Trimming stripped 5 bases from V and 6 bases from J, with 16 bases between. Germline V gene lookup returns CDR1 MNHNY and CDR2 SVGAGI (reference sequence). CDR3 length: 14 amino acids. In DNA form, the CDR3 reads TGTGCCAGCAGTACTGGGGGGGGGCGGCCTGAAGCTTTCTTT. Protein product: CASSTGGGRPEAFF.

This clone was found once. Here the CDR3 omits its conserved ending phenylalanine or tryptophan, so a read error is the likely source. The chain carries TRBV11-2 and TRBJ1-2; D unresolved. CDR1 and CDR2 (germline): SGHAT, FQNNGV. The V gene lost 3 bases and the J gene lost 0 bases, with 11 bases spanning the gap. CDR3 length: 15 residues. CDR3 amino acids: CASSFDFPANYGYTV. In DNA form, the CDR3 reads TGTGCCAGCAGCTTCGATTTTCCGGCTAACTATGGCTACACCGTC.

The V gene is TRBV19, the J gene TRBJ2-7; D unresolved. Germline V gene data show CDR1 as LNHDA and CDR2 as SQIVND (reference sequence). Trimming took 0 bases from V and 1 from J, leaving 7 bases between them. The CDR3 runs to 14 residues. The CDR3 coding sequence is TGTGCCAGTAGTATAGATCTCGCGTCCTACGAGCAGTACTTC. Translated: CASSIDLASYEQYF. The full variable domain, its missing parts supplied by reference TRBV19 and TRBJ2-7, is DGGITQSPKYLFRKEGQNVTLSCEQNLNHDAMYWYRQDPGQGLRLIYYSQIVNDFQKGDIAEGYSVSREKKESFPLTVTSAQKNPTAFYLCASSIDLASYEQYFGPGTRLTVT.

The CDR3 DNA sequence: TGTGCCACCCGCCTGAGATCCTACGAGCAGTACTTC. Encoded protein: CATRLRSYEQYF. This chain links TRBV28 with TRBJ2-7; D uncertain. The V gene's germline CDR1 is MDHEN and CDR2 SYDVKM. V was pared by 10 bases and J by 1 base, with 11 bases between. The CDR3 loop spans 12 amino acids.

This clone was counted only a few times. The V and J genes are TRBV6-5 and TRBJ2-7; tentative D call: TRBD2 (7 bases). Trimming pared 2 bases from V and 3 bases from J, leaving 14 bases between. CDR3 length equals 15 residues. CDR1 is MNHEY and CDR2 is SVGAGI in the germline V gene. This chain's CDR3 is CASSYAAGEGYEQYF. CDR3 nucleotide sequence: TGTGCCAGCAGTTACGCGGCAGGGGAGGGCTACGAGCAGTACTTC.

The CDR3: CASTPGAEEPQHF. The DNA of the CDR3 is TGTGCCAGTACCCCGGGAGCTGAGGAGCCCCAGCATTTT. The J gene is TRBJ1-5, the V gene TRBV19, with unresolved D. Germline CDR1 reads LNHDA; CDR2 reads SQIVND (reference sequence). V shed 7 bases and J shed 8 bases, with 15 bases lying between them. The CDR3 contains 13 residues.

The rearrangement uses TRBV7-8 and TRBJ1-5; D is undetermined. The CDR3 runs to 16 residues. Germline lookup yields CDR1 SGHVS and CDR2 FQNEAQ. V lost 0 bases and J lost 6, with 15 bases in between. The CDR3 loop reads CASSLARVGEGQPQHF. The DNA of the CDR3 is TGTGCCAGCAGCTTAGCGCGAGTGGGAGAGGGTCAGCCCCAGCATTTT.

The genes are TRBV9 and TRBJ2-3; a weak D match, TRBD2 (5 bases). The germline V gene encodes CDR1 SGDLS and CDR2 YYNGEE. V lost 4 bases, J lost 1 base, and 13 bases lay in between. The CDR3 extends over 15 amino acids. The CDR3 DNA follows: TGTGCCAGCAGCTTACGACTAAGCGGCACAGATACGCAGTATTTT. As protein: CASSLRLSGTDTQYF.